Listed below are T cell receptor beta chains from one sample, sequenced in a study of cytomegalovirus exposure and HLA in healthy donors. Method: immunoSEQ multiplex PCR; TCRdb's copy keeps in-frame clones and lacks some. The table has under 80,000 clones, about 89% seen once; the top ten hold roughly 1.2%. Material: PBMCs. These receptors were obtained from a woman younger than 35 in good health and CMV-seronegative. Both conserved end residues are part of each CDR3. A D gene is named only where the DNA matches it firmly. Clone size, where shown, is once, few, many, or a class for clones that have expanded.

j_call: TRBJ2-3
v_call: TRBV4-1
d_call: TRBD2
clone_size: -
cdr3_nt: TGCGCCAGCAGCCAAGTCCCTCCTCCTAGCGGGGGGGCCGCAGATACGCAGTATTTT
cdr3_aa: CASSQVPPPSGGAADTQYF

j_call: TRBJ1-3
v_call: TRBV2
d_call: -
clone_size: -
cdr3_nt: TGTGCCAGCAGTGCAGTTAACACCATATATTTT
cdr3_aa: CASSAVNTIYF

j_call: TRBJ1-2
v_call: TRBV6-5
d_call: TRBD1
clone_size: -
cdr3_nt: TGTGCCAGCAGTTACGCAGGGGGCGCAAACTATGGCTACACCTTC
cdr3_aa: CASSYAGGANYGYTF

j_call: TRBJ2-5
v_call: TRBV9
d_call: -
clone_size: -
cdr3_nt: TGTGCCAGCAGCGTAGGAGGCTTACAAGAGACCCAGTACTTC
cdr3_aa: CASSVGGLQETQYF

j_call: TRBJ2-5
v_call: TRBV7-8
d_call: TRBD1
clone_size: -
cdr3_nt: TGTGCCAGCCGACAGGGTCGCCAAGAGACCCAGTACTTC
cdr3_aa: CASRQGRQETQYF

j_call: TRBJ2-7
v_call: TRBV25-1
d_call: TRBD1
clone_size: -
cdr3_nt: TGTGCCACCGCAGACAGGGGAGGCATCTACGAGCAGTACTTC
cdr3_aa: CATADRGGIYEQYF

j_call: TRBJ1-3
v_call: TRBV7-6
d_call: -
clone_size: -
cdr3_nt: TGTGCCAGCAGCCCAACCCGGGGTTCCGGAAACACCATATATTTT
cdr3_aa: CASSPTRGSGNTIYF

j_call: TRBJ2-3
v_call: TRBV4-1
d_call: TRBD1
clone_size: -
cdr3_nt: TGCGCCAGCAGCCAACTACAGGGGGGCACAGATACGCAGTATTTT
cdr3_aa: CASSQLQGGTDTQYF

j_call: TRBJ1-2
v_call: TRBV5-4
d_call: TRBD1
clone_size: few
cdr3_nt: TGTGCCAGCAGGACACCGGGACAGGGCTGGGGCTACACCTTC
cdr3_aa: CASRTPGQGWGYTF

j_call: TRBJ1-2
v_call: TRBV28
d_call: TRBD1
clone_size: -
cdr3_nt: TGTGCCAGCAGCTCTGAAGGGACAGCCGACCGCTATGGCTACACCTTC
cdr3_aa: CASSSEGTADRYGYTF

j_call: TRBJ1-2
v_call: TRBV6-5
d_call: TRBD1
clone_size: -
cdr3_nt: TGTGCCAGCAGTTCCGCCGGGACAGGGCGAAATGGCTACACCTTC
cdr3_aa: CASSSAGTGRNGYTF

j_call: TRBJ2-2
v_call: TRBV28
d_call: -
clone_size: -
cdr3_nt: TGTGCCAGCAGTGTGACCAGGGGGGTGGTGGCCGGGGAGCTGTTTTTT
cdr3_aa: CASSVTRGVVAGELFF

j_call: TRBJ2-6
v_call: TRBV4-1
d_call: -
clone_size: -
cdr3_nt: TGCGCCAGCAGCCTCGACCTAGCTGGGGCCAACGTCCTGACTTTC
cdr3_aa: CASSLDLAGANVLTF

j_call: TRBJ1-2
v_call: TRBV6-6
d_call: -
clone_size: -
cdr3_nt: TGTGCCAGCAGTCCATTGGGAGGGGAGAACTATGGCTACACCTTC
cdr3_aa: CASSPLGGENYGYTF

j_call: TRBJ1-3
v_call: TRBV6-6
d_call: -
clone_size: -
cdr3_nt: TGTGCCAGCAGCTACGAGGGACACCCTGGAAACACCATATATTTT
cdr3_aa: CASSYEGHPGNTIYF

j_call: TRBJ2-7
v_call: TRBV18
d_call: -
clone_size: -
cdr3_nt: TGTGCCAGCTCACCTAGGAGCCCCCCTTACGAGCAGTACTTC
cdr3_aa: CASSPRSPPYEQYF

j_call: TRBJ1-1
v_call: TRBV6-5
d_call: TRBD1
clone_size: -
cdr3_nt: TGTGCCAGCAGTCAACGACAGGGGCAGGGAACTGAAGCTTTCTTT
cdr3_aa: CASSQRQGQGTEAFF

j_call: TRBJ2-7
v_call: TRBV28
d_call: TRBD2
clone_size: once
cdr3_nt: TGTGCCAGCAGTAGCGGGGGATTGCACGAGCAGTACTTC
cdr3_aa: CASSSGGLHEQYF

j_call: TRBJ2-7
v_call: TRBV28
d_call: TRBD2
clone_size: -
cdr3_nt: TGTGCCAGCAGTTCCCTAAAACCTATTAGCGGGAGGGCCTACGAGCAGTACTTC
cdr3_aa: CASSSLKPISGRAYEQYF

j_call: TRBJ1-2
v_call: TRBV10-3
d_call: -
clone_size: -
cdr3_nt: TGTGCCATCAGTAGGGGATTGTCAGACTATGGCTACACCTTC
cdr3_aa: CAISRGLSDYGYTF

j_call: TRBJ2-3
v_call: TRBV9
d_call: -
clone_size: -
cdr3_nt: TGTGCCAGCAGCGTAGGAAACGGGGGAGGAGGGACAGATACGCAGTATTTT
cdr3_aa: CASSVGNGGGGTDTQYF

j_call: TRBJ1-4
v_call: TRBV27
d_call: -
clone_size: -
cdr3_nt: TGTGCCAGCAGTACGGGGACAAATTATGAAAAACTGTTTTTT
cdr3_aa: CASSTGTNYEKLFF

j_call: TRBJ1-3
v_call: TRBV5-8
d_call: -
clone_size: -
cdr3_nt: TGTGCCAGCAGCTTTGACAGCTACTCTGGAAACACCATATATTTT
cdr3_aa: CASSFDSYSGNTIYF

j_call: TRBJ2-7
v_call: TRBV7-2
d_call: -
clone_size: -
cdr3_nt: TGTGCCAGCAGCTTAGCCTTCTCCTACGAGCAGTACTTC
cdr3_aa: CASSLAFSYEQYF

j_call: TRBJ2-1
v_call: TRBV15
d_call: TRBD1
clone_size: -
cdr3_nt: TGTGCCACCAGCAGAGTTTATGGACAGGGCAGTGAGCAGTTCTTC
cdr3_aa: CATSRVYGQGSEQFF

j_call: TRBJ2-1
v_call: TRBV30
d_call: TRBD2
clone_size: -
cdr3_nt: TGTGCCTGGAGTGCACAACTAGCGGGGGTATACAATGAGCAGTTCTTC
cdr3_aa: CAWSAQLAGVYNEQFF

j_call: TRBJ1-2
v_call: TRBV4-3
d_call: -
clone_size: -
cdr3_nt: TGCGCCAGCAGCCAATCAGGTGGCTACACCTTC
cdr3_aa: CASSQSGGYTF

j_call: TRBJ2-3
v_call: TRBV7-2
d_call: TRBD2
clone_size: -
cdr3_nt: TGTGCCAGCAGCCCAAGACTAGCGGGGGCCAGCACAGATACGCAGTATTTT
cdr3_aa: CASSPRLAGASTDTQYF

j_call: TRBJ1-5
v_call: TRBV23-1
d_call: TRBD1
clone_size: -
cdr3_nt: TGCGCCAGCAGTCTTCGGGACAGGGAAGGATTTGATCAGCCCCAGCATTTT
cdr3_aa: CASSLRDREGFDQPQHF

j_call: TRBJ2-1
v_call: TRBV27
d_call: -
clone_size: -
cdr3_nt: TGTGCCAGCAGTTTAGGGCCCCCCTGGCTCCATCCGTCCTACAATGAGCAGTTCTTC
cdr3_aa: CASSLGPPWLHPSYNEQFF

j_call: TRBJ2-5
v_call: TRBV28
d_call: TRBD1
clone_size: -
cdr3_nt: TGTGCCAGCAGTTTAAGGGGACAGGGCTACCAAGAGACCCAGTACTTC
cdr3_aa: CASSLRGQGYQETQYF

j_call: TRBJ2-2
v_call: TRBV28
d_call: -
clone_size: -
cdr3_nt: TGTGCCAGCGTTGGTGACAAGAACACCGGGGAGCTGTTTTTT
cdr3_aa: CASVGDKNTGELFF

j_call: TRBJ2-1
v_call: TRBV27
d_call: TRBD2
clone_size: -
cdr3_nt: TGTGCCAGCAGTTTGGGGCCAGTAGCGGGAGGCGGGGGTGAGCAGTTCTTC
cdr3_aa: CASSLGPVAGGGGEQFF

j_call: TRBJ1-2
v_call: TRBV6-1
d_call: -
clone_size: -
cdr3_nt: TGTGCCAGCAGTGAAGCACTCTATGGCTACACCTTC
cdr3_aa: CASSEALYGYTF

j_call: TRBJ1-2
v_call: TRBV4-1
d_call: -
clone_size: -
cdr3_nt: TGCGCCAGCAGCCAAGAGGGTTCGGGGAATGGCTACACCTTC
cdr3_aa: CASSQEGSGNGYTF

j_call: TRBJ2-5
v_call: TRBV10-3
d_call: TRBD2
clone_size: -
cdr3_nt: TGTGCCATCAGGGCCGGACTAGCGGGGTGGGAGACCCAGTACTTC
cdr3_aa: CAIRAGLAGWETQYF

j_call: TRBJ1-3
v_call: TRBV7-8
d_call: -
clone_size: -
cdr3_nt: TGTGCCAGCAGGACTAGGGCACCTGGAAACACCATATATTTT
cdr3_aa: CASRTRAPGNTIYF

j_call: TRBJ2-1
v_call: TRBV29-1
d_call: TRBD1
clone_size: -
cdr3_nt: TGCAGCGTTGAGCGGACAGGGTTTGGGAATGAGCAGTTCTTC
cdr3_aa: CSVERTGFGNEQFF

j_call: TRBJ1-1
v_call: TRBV14
d_call: -
clone_size: once
cdr3_nt: TGTGCCAGCAGCCAGACAGACATGAACACTGAAGCTTTCTTT
cdr3_aa: CASSQTDMNTEAFF

j_call: TRBJ2-7
v_call: TRBV5-1
d_call: TRBD1
clone_size: few
cdr3_nt: TGCGCCAGCAGCTCACTGACAGGGAGAGAACGCGAGCAGTACTTC
cdr3_aa: CASSSLTGREREQYF

j_call: TRBJ1-3
v_call: TRBV9
d_call: TRBD1
clone_size: -
cdr3_nt: TGTGCCAGCAGCGTTAGGACAGGGCGCTCTGGAAACACCATATATTTT
cdr3_aa: CASSVRTGRSGNTIYF

j_call: TRBJ1-3
v_call: TRBV2
d_call: -
clone_size: -
cdr3_nt: TGTGCCAGCAGGACAGGCGCCGACTCTGGAAACACCATATATTTT
cdr3_aa: CASRTGADSGNTIYF